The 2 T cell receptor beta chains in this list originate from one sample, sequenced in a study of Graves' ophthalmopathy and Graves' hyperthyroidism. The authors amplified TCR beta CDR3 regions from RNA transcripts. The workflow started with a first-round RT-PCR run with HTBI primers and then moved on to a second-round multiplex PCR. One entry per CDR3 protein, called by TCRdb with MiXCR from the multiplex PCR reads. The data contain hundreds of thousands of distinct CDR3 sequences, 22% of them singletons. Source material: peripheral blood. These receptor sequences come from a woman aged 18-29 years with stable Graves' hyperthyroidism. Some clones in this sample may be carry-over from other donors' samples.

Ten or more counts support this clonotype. CDR3 nucleotides: TGTGCCAGCAGCTTACATACAGAGACCCAGTACTTC. Encoded protein: CASSLHTETQYF. The chain recombines TRBV7-9 with TRBJ2-5, with D unresolved. The germline CDR1 and CDR2 sequences are SEHNR and FQNEAQ (reference sequence). V was cut by 2 bases and J by 4 bases, with 5 bases left in between. This CDR3 has 12 amino acids.

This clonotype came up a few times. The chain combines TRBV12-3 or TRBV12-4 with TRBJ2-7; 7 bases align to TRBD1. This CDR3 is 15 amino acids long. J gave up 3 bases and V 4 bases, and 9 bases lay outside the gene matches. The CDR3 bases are TGTGCCAGCAGTTACGTAACAGGGGAGATCTACGAGCAGTACTTC. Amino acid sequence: CASSYVTGEIYEQYF.